The 17 T cell receptor beta chains reported below all come from one sample, sequenced in a study of chemoradiotherapy in HPV16-positive cancers. TCRdb's copy holds only in-frame clones and misses some; the assay was immunoSEQ multiplex PCR. The data show about 22,000 clones, 70% to 90% seen once. Sequenced material: blood, taken from a patient who underwent chemoradiotherapy. Receptors were obtained from a human donor with HPV-associated anogenital cancer.

This clone was detected a few times. The chain uses TRBV6-1 and TRBJ1-3; D is unresolved. Deletions cut 6 bases from V and 11 bases from J, with 20 bases between. The CDR3 consists of 14 residues. Germline V gives CDR1 MNHNS, CDR2 SASEGT. CDR3 DNA sequence: TGTGCCAGCAGGGACCTTTTGCCCCCACATGCCATATATTTT. This encodes CASRDLLPPHAIYF.

This chain connects TRBV10-1 to TRBJ1-4; the D gene is possibly TRBD1 (5 bases). This CDR3 has 16 amino acids. With 3 bases removed from V and 5 bases from J, the gap between germline ends came to 16 bases. The germline gives CDR1 WNHNN, CDR2 SYGVQD (reference sequence). The CDR3 is CASSDDLAGPNEKLFF. CDR3 in DNA: TGCGCCAGCAGTGATGATCTGGCAGGGCCAAATGAAAAACTGTTTTTT.

The rearrangement links TRBV2 to TRBJ1-1; D is uncertain. CDR1 and CDR2 (germline): SNHLY, FYNNEI. V was cut by 2 bases and J by 2 bases, with 21 bases left in between. CDR3 length: 18 residues. CDR3 in DNA: TGTGCCAGCAGTGAATGGAGCGCCTTTGTTGAGGATAACACTGAAGCTTTCTTT. Translation: CASSEWSAFVEDNTEAFF.

This sequence joins TRBV27 and TRBJ2-5; a weak D match, TRBD1 (6 bases). The CDR3 spans 15 residues. V was trimmed by 6 bases and J by 2 bases, leaving 16 bases between them. CDR1 is MNHEY and CDR2 is SMNVEV in the germline V gene (reference sequence). The CDR3 reads CASRPTGQLQETQYF. In DNA, the CDR3 is TGTGCCAGCAGACCAACCGGACAGTTACAAGAGACCCAGTACTTC.

The chain employs TRBV6-1 and TRBJ1-6, with TRBD1 as a possible D gene (5 bases). The CDR3 sequence is 15 residues long. Deletions cut 11 bases from V and 0 bases from J, with 14 bases between. The germline V gene encodes CDR1 MNHNS and CDR2 SASEGT. The CDR3 loop is CAVKTGPSYNSPLHF. DNA of the CDR3: TGTGCCGTCAAGACGGGACCCTCCTATAATTCACCCCTCCACTTT.

This chain connects TRBV30 to TRBJ2-7; D is perhaps TRBD2 (6 bases). The CDR3 contains 15 residues. Germline V gene data show CDR1 as GTSNPN and CDR2 as SVGIG (reference sequence). Trimming left V 0 bases short and J 6 bases short, with 18 bases between. In nucleotides, the CDR3 is TGTGCCTGGAGTGTGGGCGGGTGGGGGGACCCCGAGCAGTACTTC. This translates into CAWSVGGWGDPEQYF.

The chain recombines TRBV29-1 with TRBJ1-2; a weak D match, TRBD1 (5 bases). CDR3 size: 18 residues. Trimming left V 4 bases short and J 0 bases short, with 24 bases between. Germline-derived CDR1 and CDR2 are SQVTM and ANQGSEA. The CDR3 spells CSVAQPRREGLTNYGYTF. The CDR3 DNA reads as TGCAGCGTTGCACAACCCCGCAGGGAAGGCCTTACTAACTATGGCTACACCTTC.

The chain employs TRBV23-1 and TRBJ1-1, with a possible D match to TRBD1 (5 bases). TRBV23-1 is labeled an ORF, and its function is uncertain. The length of the CDR3 is 13 residues. Trimming stripped 3 bases from V and 2 bases from J, with 7 bases between. Written as DNA, the CDR3 is TGCGCCAGCAGTCAGGGGCGAAACACTGAAGCTTTCTTT. Its protein product is CASSQGRNTEAFF.

This clone was observed once. The chain employs TRBV19 and TRBJ1-1; TRBD1 agrees at 8 bases. CDR1 and CDR2 (germline): LNHDA, SQIVND (reference sequence). V gave up 4 bases and J gave up 1 base; unmatched junction bases: 5. This CDR3 has 15 residues. The DNA of the CDR3 is TGTGCCAGTAGTACGATAGGACAGGGGAACACTGAAGCTTTCTTT. Translating gives CASSTIGQGNTEAFF. Using reference TRBV19 and TRBJ1-1 for the parts outside the CDR3, the full variable domain is DGGITQSPKYLFRKEGQNVTLSCEQNLNHDAMYWYRQDPGQGLRLIYYSQIVNDFQKGDIAEGYSVSREKKESFPLTVTSAQKNPTAFYLCASSTIGQGNTEAFFGQGTRLTVV.

The V call is TRBV7-2, the J call TRBJ1-6; TRBD1 matches 8 bases. The CDR3 spans 16 residues. V lost 5 bases, J lost 7 bases, and 10 bases stayed unmatched. The V gene's germline CDR1 is SGHTA and CDR2 FQGNSA. As DNA, the CDR3 is TGTGCCAGCAGCACCAGGGGGCGTGGAGGAAATTCACCCCTCCACTTT. As protein: CASSTRGRGGNSPLHF.

For the CDR3, the DNA is TGTGCCACTCTTCGGACAGGGTATGAAAACACTGAAGCTTTCTTT. Translated, it gives CATLRTGYENTEAFF. The rearrangement uses TRBV6-1 and TRBJ1-1; 8 positions agree with TRBD1. Germline V gene lookup returns CDR1 MNHNS and CDR2 SASEGT. Trimming at V came to 10 bases and at J to 2 bases, leaving 12 bases not matched to a gene. CDR3 size: 15 residues.

This sequence joins TRBV19 and TRBJ1-1, with D perhaps TRBD1 (5 bases). The germline V and J ends were trimmed by 5 bases and 1 base, with 11 bases remaining between them. Germline V gene lookup returns CDR1 LNHDA and CDR2 SQIVND (reference sequence). This CDR3 spans 14 amino acids. This CDR3 reads CASSSGSPNTEAFF. The CDR3 DNA reads TGTGCCAGTAGTTCAGGGTCTCCGAACACTGAAGCTTTCTTT. Full variable domain (remainder filled in from reference TRBV19 and TRBJ1-1): DGGITQSPKYLFRKEGQNVTLSCEQNLNHDAMYWYRQDPGQGLRLIYYSQIVNDFQKGDIAEGYSVSREKKESFPLTVTSAQKNPTAFYLCASSSGSPNTEAFFGQGTRLTVV.

The chain is built from TRBV10-3 and TRBJ2-2, with TRBD2 matching over 7 bases. The germline V gene encodes CDR1 ENHRY and CDR2 SYGVKD. Losses at the gene ends were 7 bases for V and 1 base for J; bases not matched to a gene: 9. This CDR3 has 16 amino acids. The DNA of the CDR3 is TGTGCCATCAAATCTAGCCGGGGGGAGAACACCGGGGAGCTGTTTTTT. This gives the protein CAIKSSRGENTGELFF.

Only a few counts were recorded for this clone. This rearrangement joins TRBV5-4 to TRBJ2-1; perhaps TRBD2 as D (5 bases). This CDR3 contains 13 residues. Germline V gives CDR1 SGHNT, CDR2 YYREEE (reference sequence). V lost 1 base, J lost 5 bases, and 7 bases lay in between. CDR3 amino acids: CASSLYGNNEQFF. DNA for the CDR3: TGTGCCAGCAGCTTGTACGGGAACAATGAGCAGTTCTTC.

The chain links TRBV5-1 to TRBJ1-1; the D is unclear. CDR1 and CDR2 from the germline V gene are SGHRS and YFSETQ. Trimming removed 5 bases at V and 1 base at J, with 12 bases between. The CDR3 is made up of 14 amino acids. The CDR3 nucleotides read TGCGCCAGCAGGGCTGCCGTAGGGAACACTGAAGCTTTCTTT. Amino acids: CASRAAVGNTEAFF.

The DNA of the CDR3 is TGTGCCAGCAGTTTGTCTCATAGCAATCAGCCCCAGCATTTT. Encoded protein: CASSLSHSNQPQHF. This chain uses TRBV28 with TRBJ1-5, with no clear D. Germline values: CDR1 MDHEN, CDR2 SYDVKM. V lost 3 bases to trimming and J lost 0 bases, with 6 bases between them. This CDR3 has 14 amino acids.

This clone was detected only a few times. J is TRBJ1-5 and V is TRBV5-1; the D is unclear. Between the trimmed V and J ends, which lost 0 bases and 9 bases, there was a span of 10 bases. There are 13 residues in the CDR3. CDR1 is SGHRS and CDR2 is YFSETQ in the germline V gene. CDR3 residues: CASSLVAEGPQHF. CDR3 sequence (DNA): TGCGCCAGCAGCTTGGTGGCCGAAGGGCCCCAGCATTTT.